A selection of T cell receptor beta chains follows, all from one sample in a study of T cells in Graves' hyperthyroidism and ophthalmopathy. TCRdb fed the multiplex PCR reads into MiXCR, producing one record per CDR3 protein. The sample lists around 600,000 distinct CDR3 sequences, approximately 15% seen once, with approximately 7% in the top ten. Specimen: blood. Source of these receptors: a woman aged 25 to 39 with Graves' hyperthyroidism. Both conserved end residues are part of each CDR3. The order of the fields is J gene, clone size, D gene, V gene, CDR3 protein, CDR3 DNA. The D gene is left open where the match is weak. Size tells how often a clone was seen (once, few, many) or the class of an expanded clone, and some rows leave it out.

j_call: TRBJ1-2
clone_size: few
d_call: .
v_call: TRBV10-1
cdr3_aa: CASSEFRGYGYTF
cdr3_nt: TGCGCCAGCAGTGAGTTCAGGGGCTATGGCTACACCTTC

j_call: TRBJ2-7
clone_size: many
d_call: .
v_call: TRBV6-1
cdr3_aa: CASARQAIRGGEQYF
cdr3_nt: TGTGCCAGCGCCCGACAGGCCATCCGGGGTGGCGAGCAGTACTTC

j_call: TRBJ1-5
clone_size: .
d_call: .
v_call: TRBV6-1
cdr3_aa: CASRSDRDQPQHF
cdr3_nt: TGTGCCAGCAGATCCGACAGAGATCAGCCCCAGCATTTT

j_call: TRBJ1-3
clone_size: few
d_call: .
v_call: TRBV12-5
cdr3_aa: CASGPAGNTIYF
cdr3_nt: TGTGCTAGTGGTCCTGCTGGAAACACCATATATTTT

j_call: TRBJ2-1
clone_size: .
d_call: TRBD2
v_call: TRBV6-4
cdr3_aa: CASSVEQTSGRSYNEQFF
cdr3_nt: TGTGCCAGCAGTGTCGAGCAGACTAGCGGGAGGTCCTACAATGAGCAGTTCTTC

j_call: TRBJ1-1
clone_size: .
d_call: TRBD1
v_call: TRBV6-5
cdr3_aa: CASSFEYRGTTEAFF
cdr3_nt: TGTGCCAGCAGTTTCGAATACAGGGGGACAACTGAAGCTTTCTTT

j_call: TRBJ2-2
clone_size: .
d_call: TRBD2
v_call: TRBV27
cdr3_aa: CASSLSPGTSFFTGELFF
cdr3_nt: TGTGCCAGCAGCCTCTCACCCGGGACTAGCTTTTTCACCGGGGAGCTGTTTTTT

j_call: TRBJ1-5
clone_size: few
d_call: .
v_call: TRBV14
cdr3_aa: CASSPRGVDQPQHF
cdr3_nt: TGTGCCAGCAGCCCTCGGGGAGTGGATCAGCCCCAGCATTTT

j_call: TRBJ2-2
clone_size: few
d_call: .
v_call: TRBV20-1
cdr3_aa: CSALRYTGELFF
cdr3_nt: TGCAGTGCCCTTCGCTACACCGGGGAGCTGTTTTTT

j_call: TRBJ2-5
clone_size: many
d_call: .
v_call: TRBV29-1
cdr3_aa: CSVVGGGTQRWETQYF
cdr3_nt: TGCAGCGTTGTAGGGGGAGGAACACAACGGTGGGAGACCCAGTACTTC

j_call: TRBJ2-2
clone_size: .
d_call: TRBD1
v_call: TRBV7-9
cdr3_aa: CASSPTGQGNTGELFF
cdr3_nt: TGTGCCAGCAGCCCGACGGGACAGGGTAACACCGGGGAGCTGTTTTTT

j_call: TRBJ2-1
clone_size: many
d_call: TRBD2
v_call: TRBV10-3
cdr3_aa: CAISELTGGPVEQFF
cdr3_nt: TGTGCCATCAGTGAGTTGACGGGAGGGCCAGTTGAGCAGTTCTTC

j_call: TRBJ2-3
clone_size: many
d_call: .
v_call: TRBV2
cdr3_aa: CASWGGTTDTQYF
cdr3_nt: TGTGCCAGCTGGGGCGGGACCACAGATACGCAGTATTTT

j_call: TRBJ2-1
clone_size: many
d_call: TRBD2
v_call: TRBV7-3
cdr3_aa: CASSPSGAGEIGNEQFF
cdr3_nt: TGTGCCAGCAGCCCTAGTGGGGCGGGAGAGATTGGGAATGAGCAGTTCTTC

j_call: TRBJ2-3
clone_size: .
d_call: .
v_call: TRBV9
cdr3_aa: CASSVDWAWGDTQYF
cdr3_nt: TGTGCCAGCAGCGTAGATTGGGCGTGGGGAGATACGCAGTATTTT

j_call: TRBJ2-1
clone_size: many
d_call: .
v_call: TRBV12-3/TRBV12-4
cdr3_aa: CASSFWRPPGGGLGEQFF
cdr3_nt: TGTGCCAGCAGTTTTTGGCGCCCCCCCGGGGGTGGACTGGGTGAGCAGTTCTTC

j_call: TRBJ1-5
clone_size: many
d_call: .
v_call: TRBV28
cdr3_aa: CASSLGPGVNQPQHF
cdr3_nt: TGTGCCAGCAGTTTGGGCCCTGGAGTGAATCAGCCCCAGCATTTT